These 31 T cell receptor beta chains were all obtained from the same sample, sequenced in a study of blood T cells in healthy people across ages (dated by TCRdb to 2014 to 2015). The receptor library was made with 5' RACE. TCRdb lists the instrument as Illumina HiSeq 2500. A second roughly 6 to 12 cycle PCR used a sample-barcoded 5' primer and a J-beta primer mix. The raw public data were reprocessed by TCRdb itself: fastp quality trimming at Q25, MiXCR clonotype calling, in-frame beta chains only. Every distinct CDR3 protein forms one entry, paired with its most common genes and DNA. The sample table holds approximately 810,000 distinct CDR3 sequences, of which roughly 34% were seen once. The ten largest clonotypes hold under 15% of the sample. Source material: blood. These receptors originate from a man aged 18-30 years in good health.

V usage is TRBV14 and J usage is TRBJ2-1; D unclear. Between the trimmed V and J ends, which lost 0 bases and 0 bases, there was a span of 6 bases. CDR1 is SGHDN and CDR2 is FVKESK in the germline V gene. The CDR3 extends over 15 amino acids. The CDR3 DNA is TGTGCCAGCAGCCAAGAACAATTCTCCTACAATGAGCAGTTCTTC. Translation gives CASSQEQFSYNEQFF.

V usage is TRBV27 and J usage is TRBJ2-1; no firm D call. From germline, CDR1 is MNHEY and CDR2 SMNVEV (reference sequence). V lost 3 bases and J lost 5, with 11 bases in between. The CDR3 loop spans 14 amino acids. CDR3 in DNA: TGTGCCAGCAGTTTTGACTCAACGGACAATGAGCAGTTCTTC. It translates to CASSFDSTDNEQFF.

The chain employs TRBV7-2 and TRBJ1-2, with D uncertain. Germline V gene lookup returns CDR1 SGHTA and CDR2 FQGNSA. Trimming stripped 4 bases from V and 6 bases from J, with 15 bases between. The CDR3 is 14 amino acids. The CDR3 loop reads CASSSRNTDHGYTF. The CDR3 DNA reads TGTGCCAGCAGCTCAAGGAATACAGACCATGGCTACACCTTC.

This clonotype was seen a few times. This sequence joins TRBV28 and TRBJ1-2; no reliable D call. V lost 5 bases and J lost 8, with 12 bases in between. This CDR3 has 12 amino acids. CDR1 and CDR2 (germline): MDHEN, SYDVKM. The CDR3 is CASSAEVPGYTF. CDR3 bases: TGTGCCAGCAGTGCCGAGGTTCCGGGCTACACCTTC.

The V and J genes are TRBV12-3 or TRBV12-4 and TRBJ2-7; 7 bases agree with TRBD1. The CDR3 runs to 14 residues. Trimming took 7 bases from V and 0 from J; bases not matched to a gene: 6. The CDR3 loop reads CASKGQASSYEQYF. The CDR3 DNA reads as TGTGCCAGCAAAGGACAGGCAAGCTCCTACGAGCAGTACTTC.

The genes are TRBV7-2 and TRBJ1-5; perhaps TRBD1 as D (5 bases). Deletions cut 1 base from V and 4 bases from J, with 14 bases between. Germline lookup yields CDR1 SGHTA and CDR2 FQGNSA. The length of the CDR3 is 16 residues. The CDR3 reads CASSLGAGKGNQPQHF. CDR3 in DNA: TGTGCCAGCAGCTTAGGGGCAGGGAAGGGGAATCAGCCCCAGCATTTT.

This clonotype was counted between two and nine times. This chain links TRBV9 with TRBJ1-5; TRBD1 aligns across 7 bases. Unmatched junction bases numbered 7, after V lost 3 bases and J lost 4 bases. The CDR3 has 15 residues. CDR1 and CDR2 (germline): SGDLS, YYNGEE. The CDR3 region is CASSASSDRNQPQHF. Here the CDR3 DNA reads TGTGCCAGCAGCGCATCCTCGGACAGGAATCAGCCCCAGCATTTT.

The V and J genes are TRBV5-5 and TRBJ2-7; D gene unclear. V gave up 2 bases and J gave up 11 bases, with 14 bases separating them. Germline V gene lookup returns CDR1 SGHKS and CDR2 YYEKEE (reference sequence). The CDR3 totals 12 residues. CDR3 loop: CASSFFYSGEYF. CDR3 coding DNA: TGTGCCAGCAGCTTCTTTTACTCGGGCGAGTACTTC.

The chain's CDR3 is CASSLDRANEQFF. The CDR3 DNA reads as TGTGCCAGCAGTCTCGACAGGGCCAATGAGCAGTTCTTC. The gene calls are TRBV6-2 or TRBV6-3 and TRBJ2-1, with 7 bases fitting TRBD1. Trimming took 5 bases from V and 6 from J; bases not matched to a gene: 4. The CDR3 contains 13 residues. CDR1 and CDR2 from the germline V gene are MNHEY and SVGEGT.

Many counts were recorded for this clonotype. The chain links TRBV24-1 to TRBJ2-1, with D perhaps matching TRBD1 or TRBD2 (5 bases each). V gave up 4 bases and J gave up 5 bases, with 14 bases separating them. The CDR3 loop spans 15 amino acids. Germline-derived CDR1 and CDR2 are KGHDR and SFDVKD. The CDR3 loop is CATSELGTADNEQFF. In DNA form, the CDR3 reads TGTGCCACCAGTGAACTCGGGACGGCCGACAATGAGCAGTTCTTC.

In this sample, this clonotype turned up a few times. The gene calls are TRBV11-1 and TRBJ2-3; tentative D call: TRBD1 (7 bases). The CDR3 loop spans 16 amino acids. CDR1 and CDR2 from the germline V gene are SGHAT and FQDESV (reference sequence). V lost 5 bases to trimming and J lost 1 base, with 16 bases between them. The CDR3 protein is CASSAGQNRRTDTQYF. The CDR3 DNA is TGTGCCAGCAGCGCGGGACAGAACAGGCGCACAGATACGCAGTATTTT.

This clonotype was seen more than once but under ten times. V and J are TRBV20-1 and TRBJ2-2, with unresolved D. The CDR3 length is 13 residues. V lost 6 bases, J lost 7 bases, and 15 bases lay in between. CDR1 and CDR2 from the germline V gene are DFQATT and SNEGSKA (reference sequence). CDR3 nucleotides: TGCAGTGCCCGACCCGTTTGGGGCGGGGAGCTGTTTTTT. This encodes CSARPVWGGELFF.

A word on this clonotype: A clone one base away is much larger, so this may be a read error. The chain carries TRBV3-1 and TRBJ2-5; D gene ambiguous. This CDR3 is 15 amino acids long. Germline values: CDR1 LGHDT, CDR2 YNNKEL (reference sequence). V was trimmed by 1 base and J by 2 bases, leaving 11 bases between them. In DNA form, the CDR3 reads TGTGCCAGCAGCCAAGGGATGGTTCAGCAAGAGACCCAGTACTTC. Protein sequence: CASSQGMVQQETQYF.

As regards this clonotype: A much larger clone lies a single base off, so this may be a read error. The chain combines TRBV10-3 with TRBJ2-1; D is perhaps TRBD1 (6 bases). The CDR3 sequence is 13 residues long. In germline, CDR1 is ENHRY, CDR2 SYGVKD. With 7 bases removed from V and 13 bases from J, the gap between germline ends came to 20 bases. CDR3 loop: CAITQGLQETQFF. The CDR3 nucleotides are TGTGCCATCACCCAGGGGCTCCAAGAGACCCAGTTCTTC.

This clonotype was observed at least ten times. The chain combines TRBV20-1 with TRBJ1-1; TRBD1 matches at 9 bases. The CDR3 contains 16 residues. Germline V CDR1 and CDR2: DFQATT, SNEGSKA (reference sequence). J lost 0 bases, V lost 5 bases, and 10 bases had no gene match. The CDR3 spells CSAQPGQGFVNTEAFF. For the CDR3, the DNA is TGCAGTGCTCAACCGGGACAGGGTTTCGTGAACACTGAAGCTTTCTTT.

Only a few counts were recorded for this clonotype. The J gene is TRBJ1-6, the V gene TRBV20-1; unclear D gene. Germline V lookup: CDR1 DFQATT, CDR2 SNEGSKA (reference sequence). This CDR3 contains 15 residues. Trimming stripped 1 base from V and 0 bases from J, with 7 bases between. The CDR3 reads CSARAGSSYNSPLHF. The CDR3, as DNA: TGCAGTGCTAGAGCCGGGAGCTCCTATAATTCACCCCTCCACTTT.

This clonotype appeared many times. CDR3 coding DNA: TGTGCCAGCGTTCGGGGTGGAAGTTCAGATACGCAGTATTTT. The encoded protein is CASVRGGSSDTQYF. The rearrangement joins TRBV7-2 to TRBJ2-3; D may be TRBD2 (5 bases). The CDR3 covers 14 residues. Trimming cost V 8 bases and J 4 bases, with 16 bases left between them. The germline CDR1 and CDR2 sequences are SGHTA and FQGNSA.

This chain connects TRBV12-3 or TRBV12-4 to TRBJ2-1; D possibly corresponds to TRBD2 (5 bases). The CDR3 loop spans 14 amino acids. The germline V and J ends were trimmed by 4 bases and 6 bases, with 13 bases remaining between them. CDR3 sequence reads: CASSSGLHRNEQFF. CDR3 DNA sequence: TGTGCCAGCAGTTCAGGACTCCACCGCAATGAGCAGTTCTTC.

There are a few counts of this clonotype. The chain employs TRBV7-2 and TRBJ2-5; 10 nucleotides agree with TRBD1. This CDR3 has 15 amino acids. The V and J ends lost 3 bases and 5 bases, in that order; junction bases with no gene match: 6. CDR1 SGHTA and CDR2 FQGNSA come from the germline V gene. The CDR3 is CASSLPTGGVETQYF. As DNA, the CDR3 is TGTGCCAGCAGCTTGCCGACAGGGGGCGTCGAGACCCAGTACTTC. Full variable domain (missing parts from reference TRBV7-2 and TRBJ2-5): GAGVSQSPSNKVTEKGKDVELRCDPISGHTALYWYRQSLGQGLEFLIYFQGNSAPDKSGLPSDRFSAERTGGSVSTLTIQRTQQEDSAVYLCASSLPTGGVETQYFGPGTRLLVL.

This chain links TRBV29-1 with TRBJ2-1, with D possibly TRBD1 on 6 matching bases. Germline CDR1 SQVTM, CDR2 ANQGSEA. V lost 5 bases, J lost 4 bases, and 21 bases lay in between. This CDR3 is built from 16 residues. CDR3 nucleotides: TGCAGCGTTAACAGTTTTGGGAAGGGGGTATACAATGAGCAGTTCTTC. Encoded protein: CSVNSFGKGVYNEQFF.

This clonotype came up once. The chain couples TRBV7-2 to TRBJ2-3, with D tentatively TRBD1 (5 bases). Trimming removed 10 bases from V and 2 bases from J, with 13 bases in between. The germline gives CDR1 SGHTA, CDR2 FQGNSA. This CDR3 contains 13 residues. The CDR3 here is CATKNRNTDTQYF. The CDR3 nucleotides read TGTGCCACGAAAAACAGGAACACAGATACGCAGTATTTT.

The rearrangement joins TRBV7-9 to TRBJ2-3; tentative D call: TRBD1 (6 bases). In germline, CDR1 is SEHNR, CDR2 FQNEAQ (reference sequence). V was clipped by 5 bases and J by 2 bases, with 11 bases between them. The CDR3 is 14 amino acids. CDR3 nucleotide sequence: TGTGCCAGCAGCCGGGACATCTCCACAGATACGCAGTATTTT. Its protein product is CASSRDISTDTQYF.

This chain uses TRBV6-6 with TRBJ1-2; no clear D. This CDR3 has 11 amino acids. The V end was cut by 7 bases, the J end by 6 bases, with 9 bases between. Germline V gene sequence: CDR1 MNHNY, CDR2 SVGAGI (reference sequence). The DNA of the CDR3 is TGTGCCAGCACCTACCGGGATGGCTACACCTTC. Amino acid sequence: CASTYRDGYTF.

This clonotype was recorded many times. The V call is TRBV29-1, the J call TRBJ2-7, with 7 bases matching TRBD1. J lost 0 bases, V lost 8 bases, and 10 bases had no gene match. The germline V gene has CDR1 SQVTM and CDR2 ANQGSEA. This CDR3 is 14 amino acids long. In DNA, the CDR3 is TGCAGCATAAGACAGGGAACCACCTCCTACGAGCAGTACTTC. Its protein product is CSIRQGTTSYEQYF.

This clonotype was seen more than once but under ten times. The chain employs TRBV20-1 and TRBJ1-5; D is unresolved. Trimming took 3 bases from V and 3 from J, leaving 12 bases between them. The CDR3 totals 14 residues. The germline CDR1 and CDR2 sequences are DFQATT and SNEGSKA (reference sequence). CDR3 coding DNA: TGCAGTGCTAGTACGGCAGCGACCAATCAGCCCCAGCATTTT. This encodes CSASTAATNQPQHF.

J is TRBJ1-5 and V is TRBV10-3; the D is unclear. CDR1 ENHRY and CDR2 SYGVKD come from the germline V gene. The CDR3 is made up of 13 amino acids. Trimming cost V 4 bases and J 0 bases, with 4 bases left between them. CDR3 sequence reads: CAISVDSNQPQHF. For the CDR3, the DNA is TGTGCCATCAGTGTGGATAGCAATCAGCCCCAGCATTTT.

V usage is TRBV28 and J usage is TRBJ2-7, with D unresolved. The CDR3 loop spans 13 amino acids. Per the germline V gene, CDR1 is MDHEN and CDR2 is SYDVKM. The V and J ends lost 5 bases and 2 bases respectively, with 10 bases between them. The CDR3 region has the DNA TGTGCCAGCAGTCGAGTCGACCCCTACGAGCAGTACTTC. It is translated as CASSRVDPYEQYF.

This clonotype was seen a few times. This rearrangement joins TRBV4-1 to TRBJ2-7, with D perhaps matching TRBD2 (5 bases). V dropped 4 bases and J dropped 9 bases, with 16 bases sitting between them. The CDR3 runs 13 residues. The germline CDR1 and CDR2 sequences are MGHRA and YSYEKL. CDR3 nucleotide sequence: TGCGCCAGCAGCCCCACAGTTACCGGGGTGCAGTACTTC. It is translated as CASSPTVTGVQYF.

The chain uses TRBV28 and TRBJ2-7; perhaps TRBD2 as D (6 bases). The closer fit of TRBJ2-5 to the DNA end suggests the J call may be wrong. CDR1 MDHEN and CDR2 SYDVKM come from the germline V gene. The CDR3 loop spans 13 amino acids. The chain's CDR3 is CASAKWREETQYF. The CDR3 DNA sequence: TGTGCCAGCGCCAAGTGGAGGGAAGAGACCCAGTACTTC.

Of note for this clonotype: With a much larger clone just one base away, this may be a read error. V is TRBV6-2 or TRBV6-3 and J is TRBJ2-2; no definite D call. The V end lost 0 bases, the J end lost 7 bases, and 3 bases lay between the germline ends. The CDR3 totals 12 residues. Germline values: CDR1 MNHEY, CDR2 SVGEGT. For the CDR3, the DNA is TGTGCCAGCAGTTACTCGGGCGGGGAGCTGTTTTTT. It yields the protein CASSYSGGELFF.

The chain combines TRBV12-3 or TRBV12-4 with TRBJ1-1; D is unresolved. This CDR3 has 11 residues. The V end was cut by 2 bases, the J end by 6 bases, with 4 bases between. The CDR3 sequence: CASSLYAEAFF. As DNA, the CDR3 is TGTGCCAGCAGTTTATACGCTGAAGCTTTCTTT.